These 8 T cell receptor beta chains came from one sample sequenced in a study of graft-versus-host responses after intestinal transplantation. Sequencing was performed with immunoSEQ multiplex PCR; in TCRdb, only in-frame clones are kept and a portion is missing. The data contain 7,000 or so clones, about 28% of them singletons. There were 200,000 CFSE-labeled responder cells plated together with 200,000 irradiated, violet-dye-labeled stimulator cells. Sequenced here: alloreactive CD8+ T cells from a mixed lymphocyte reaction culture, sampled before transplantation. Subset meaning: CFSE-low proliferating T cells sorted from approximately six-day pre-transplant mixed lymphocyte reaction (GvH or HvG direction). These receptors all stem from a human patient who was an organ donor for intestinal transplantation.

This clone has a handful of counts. DNA for the CDR3: TGCGCCAGCAGCCAAGTGTCGCGATACACAGATACGCAGTATTTT. It translates to CASSQVSRYTDTQYF. J is TRBJ2-3 and V is TRBV4-1; D is unresolved. This CDR3 has 15 amino acids. Trimming took off 1 base at V and 2 bases at J, with 10 bases between the two ends. CDR1 and CDR2 from the germline V gene are MGHRA and YSYEKL.

The CDR3 sequence is CATSSAMTGNEKLFF. The DNA of the CDR3 is TGTGCCACCAGCAGCGCTATGACAGGCAATGAAAAACTGTTTTTT. This chain joins TRBV15 and TRBJ1-4; TRBD1 is a possible D gene (6 bases). This CDR3 comprises 15 residues. Germline values: CDR1 LNHNV, CDR2 YYDKDF (reference sequence). Trimming stripped 3 bases from V and 5 bases from J, with 13 bases between.

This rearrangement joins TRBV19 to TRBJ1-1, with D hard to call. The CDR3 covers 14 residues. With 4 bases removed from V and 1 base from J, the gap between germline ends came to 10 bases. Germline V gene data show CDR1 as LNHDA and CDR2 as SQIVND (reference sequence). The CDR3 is CASSRRRENTEAFF. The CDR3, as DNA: TGTGCCAGTAGTAGGAGACGGGAGAACACTGAAGCTTTCTTT.

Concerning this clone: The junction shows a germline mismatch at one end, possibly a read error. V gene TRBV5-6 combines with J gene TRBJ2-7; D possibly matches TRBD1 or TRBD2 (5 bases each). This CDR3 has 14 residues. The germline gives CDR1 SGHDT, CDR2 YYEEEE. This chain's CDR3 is CTSSSGLWAHEQYF. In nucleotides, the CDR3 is TGTACCAGCAGCTCGGGGCTTTGGGCCCACGAGCAGTACTTC. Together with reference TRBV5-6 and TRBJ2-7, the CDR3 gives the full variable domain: DAGVTQSPTHLIKTRGQQVTLRCSPKSGHDTVSWYQQALGQGPQFIFQYYEEEERQRGNFPDRFSGHQFPNYSSELNVNALLLGDSALYLCTSSSGLWAHEQYFGPGTRLTVT.

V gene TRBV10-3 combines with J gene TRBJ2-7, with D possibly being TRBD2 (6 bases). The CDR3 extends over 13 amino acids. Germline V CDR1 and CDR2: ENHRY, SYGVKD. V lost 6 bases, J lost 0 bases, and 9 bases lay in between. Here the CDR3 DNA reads TGTGCCATCAGCCCGGGGGACTCCTACGAGCAGTACTTC. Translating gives CAISPGDSYEQYF.

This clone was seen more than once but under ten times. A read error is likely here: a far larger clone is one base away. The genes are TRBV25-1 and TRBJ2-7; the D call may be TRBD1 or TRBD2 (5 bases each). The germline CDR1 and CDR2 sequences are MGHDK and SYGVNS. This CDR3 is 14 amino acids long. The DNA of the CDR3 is TGTGCCCGCAGTTTCGGGACCGGTCCCTACGAGCAGTACTTC. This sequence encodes CARSFGTGPYEQYF.

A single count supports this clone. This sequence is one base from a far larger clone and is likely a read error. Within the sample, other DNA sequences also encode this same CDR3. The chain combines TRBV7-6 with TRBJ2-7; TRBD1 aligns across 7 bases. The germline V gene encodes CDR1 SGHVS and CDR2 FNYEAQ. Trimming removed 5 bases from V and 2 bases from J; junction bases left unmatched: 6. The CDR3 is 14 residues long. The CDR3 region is CASSGWGQPYEQYF. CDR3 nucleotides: TGTGCCAGCAGCGGATGGGGACAGCCCTACGAGCAGTACTTC.

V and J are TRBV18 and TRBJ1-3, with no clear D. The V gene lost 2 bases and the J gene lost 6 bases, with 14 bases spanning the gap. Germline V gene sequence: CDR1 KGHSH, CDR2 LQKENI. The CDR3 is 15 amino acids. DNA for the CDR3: TGTGCCAGCTCACCATTCCAGGACTGGGTAAACACCATATATTTT. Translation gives CASSPFQDWVNTIYF.